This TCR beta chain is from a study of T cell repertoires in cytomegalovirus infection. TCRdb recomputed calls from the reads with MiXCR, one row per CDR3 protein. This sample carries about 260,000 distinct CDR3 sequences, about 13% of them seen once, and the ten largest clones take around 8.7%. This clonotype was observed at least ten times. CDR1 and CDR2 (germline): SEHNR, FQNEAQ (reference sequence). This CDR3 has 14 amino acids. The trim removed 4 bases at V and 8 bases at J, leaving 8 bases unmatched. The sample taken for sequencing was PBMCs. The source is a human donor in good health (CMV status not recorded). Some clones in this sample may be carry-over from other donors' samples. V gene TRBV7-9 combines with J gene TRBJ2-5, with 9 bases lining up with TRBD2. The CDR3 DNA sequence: TGTGCCAGCAGCTCAAGCGGGGGGTCGGGAACCCAGTACTTC. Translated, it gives CASSSSGGSGTQYF.